The 20 T cell receptor beta chains in this list originate from one sample, sequenced in a study of CD8 T cells in Susac syndrome. Reverse transcription of roughly 0.5 to 1 ug RNA was carried out with random hexamers. MiXCR was run by TCRdb on the immunoSEQ multiplex PCR reads, yielding one entry per CDR3 protein. The table has about 130,000 distinct CDR3 sequences, around 94% seen once. The sample consisted of CD4+ T cells from PBMCs. Receptors originate from a human donor in good health.

This clonotype was detected only once. V and J are TRBV18 and TRBJ2-2; no firm D call. The CDR3 covers 17 residues. CDR1 KGHSH and CDR2 LQKENI come from the germline V gene. Trimming removed 1 base at V and 4 bases at J, with 16 bases between. Here the CDR3 DNA reads TGTGCCAGCTCACCACAGACGGGTTCAACCGGCACCGGGGAGCTGTTTTTT. It encodes CASSPQTGSTGTGELFF.

The rearrangement joins TRBV11-2 to TRBJ2-2; no firm D call. The CDR3 has 15 residues. The V gene lost 1 base and the J gene lost 4 bases, with 10 bases spanning the gap. Germline CDR1 SGHAT, CDR2 FQNNGV. The CDR3 DNA is TGTGCCAGCAGCTTAGCAGGTCCCTTCACCGGGGAGCTGTTTTTT. Its translation is CASSLAGPFTGELFF.

The chain employs TRBV7-7 and TRBJ2-5; 12 bases match TRBD2. The J segment lost 2 bases and the V segment lost 1 base, leaving 2 bases of the junction unmatched. This CDR3 comprises 16 residues. Germline lookup yields CDR1 SSHAT and CDR2 FNYEAQ (reference sequence). The CDR3 region is CASSLGLAGVQETQYF. In DNA, the CDR3 is TGTGCCAGCAGCTTAGGACTAGCGGGAGTTCAAGAGACCCAGTACTTC.

This clonotype was observed a single time. This chain joins TRBV10-1 and TRBJ1-5, with D possibly matching TRBD1 (6 bases). CDR1 is WNHNN, CDR2 SYGVQD, per germline (reference sequence). The CDR3 length is 12 residues. V was clipped by 11 bases and J by 5 bases, with 13 bases between them. The CDR3 is CALAGHHQPQHF. The CDR3 DNA follows: TGCGCCCTCGCGGGACACCATCAGCCCCAGCATTTT.

CDR3 sequence (DNA): TGTGCCACCAGCAGAGATCCCAAGGAAGAGCAGTACTTC. Protein: CATSRDPKEEQYF. The chain links TRBV15 to TRBJ2-7; D not resolved. Germline V CDR1 and CDR2: LNHNV, YYDKDF (reference sequence). V was clipped by 0 bases and J by 7 bases, with 10 bases between them. The CDR3 loop spans 13 amino acids.

The V and J genes are TRBV6-5 and TRBJ2-7; 8 bases are shared with TRBD2. The germline CDR1 and CDR2 sequences are MNHEY and SVGAGI. The CDR3 is 16 residues long. The ends lost 0 bases at V and 6 bases at J; junction bases unmatched: 10. CDR3 DNA: TGTGCCAGCAGTTACTCGAGCATCTGGCTAGCGGGCGAGCAGTACTTC. Protein: CASSYSSIWLAGEQYF.

The chain joins TRBV7-2 to TRBJ2-7, with D perhaps TRBD1 or TRBD2 (5 bases each). The CDR3 totals 14 residues. Trimming left V 5 bases short and J 7 bases short, with 18 bases between. The germline V gene encodes CDR1 SGHTA and CDR2 FQGNSA. The CDR3 loop is CASSLGASSGEQYF. The DNA of the CDR3 is TGTGCCAGCAGCCTCGGGGCCTCGTCGGGGGAGCAGTACTTC.

The rearrangement uses TRBV5-1 and TRBJ2-3, with a weak D call TRBD2 (5 bases). Trimming pared 4 bases from V and 2 bases from J, leaving 11 bases between. The CDR3 covers 14 residues. In germline, CDR1 is SGHRS, CDR2 YFSETQ. This CDR3 is CASSPGSATDTQYF. The CDR3 DNA reads TGCGCCAGCAGCCCCGGTAGCGCCACAGATACGCAGTATTTT.

The chain uses TRBV15 and TRBJ2-3, with D tentatively TRBD2 (6 bases). The CDR3 consists of 17 residues. From germline, CDR1 is LNHNV and CDR2 YYDKDF (reference sequence). V shed 0 bases and J shed 0 bases, with 13 bases lying between them. CDR3 sequence: CATSRDLAGLSTDTQYF. In DNA form, the CDR3 reads TGTGCCACCAGCAGAGATCTGGCGGGGCTTAGCACAGATACGCAGTATTTT.

This clonotype was seen a single time. The genes are TRBV11-2 and TRBJ2-7; 10 bases line up with TRBD2. Per the germline V gene, CDR1 is SGHAT and CDR2 is FQNNGV. This CDR3 has 15 residues. With V trimmed by 0 bases and J by 4 bases, 3 bases remained unmatched. CDR3: CASSLEGLATYEQYF. The DNA for the CDR3 is TGTGCCAGCAGCTTAGAGGGACTAGCGACGTACGAGCAGTACTTC.

This chain connects TRBV5-6 to TRBJ2-1, with TRBD2 identical over 9 bases. The CDR3 totals 17 residues. Germline loops: CDR1 SGHDT, CDR2 YYEEEE. Trimming took 4 bases from V and 7 from J; bases not matched to a gene: 15. The CDR3 nucleotides read TGTGCCAGCAGCCGCGTCGAGGATAGCGGGAGAGGGAATGAGCAGTTCTTC. Amino acids: CASSRVEDSGRGNEQFF.

The V gene is TRBV19, the J gene TRBJ1-1; D gene ambiguous. V was trimmed by 3 bases and J by 5 bases, leaving 10 bases between them. The CDR3 spans 13 residues. CDR1 LNHDA and CDR2 SQIVND come from the germline V gene (reference sequence). The CDR3 bases are TGTGCCAGTAGTATCGCGGGTGATACTGAAGCTTTCTTT. Its protein product is CASSIAGDTEAFF.

The V and J genes are TRBV29-1 and TRBJ2-2; TRBD1 agrees at 9 bases. This CDR3 has 14 amino acids. CDR1 and CDR2 from the germline V gene are SQVTM and ANQGSEA. V lost 7 bases, J lost 1 base, and 4 bases stayed unmatched. CDR3 in amino acids: CSGYRGRNTGELFF. In DNA, the CDR3 is TGCAGCGGTTACAGGGGGCGGAACACCGGGGAGCTGTTTTTT.

The chain carries TRBV20-1 and TRBJ2-2; 10 nucleotides line up with TRBD2. Germline trimming cut 5 bases from V and 1 base from J; bases unmatched to any gene: 4. Germline loops: CDR1 DFQATT, CDR2 SNEGSKA (reference sequence). The CDR3 has 15 residues. The CDR3 sequence is CSAYASGRNTGELFF. CDR3 nucleotides: TGCAGTGCTTACGCTAGCGGGAGGAACACCGGGGAGCTGTTTTTT.

There are a few counts of this clonotype. V is TRBV3-1 and J is TRBJ2-7, with a weak D call TRBD1 (6 bases). Germline lookup yields CDR1 LGHDT and CDR2 YNNKEL (reference sequence). This CDR3 contains 13 residues. Trimming took 4 bases from V and 3 from J, leaving 10 bases between them. The CDR3 DNA reads as TGTGCCAGCAGCCGAGCGGACAGCTACGAGCAGTACTTC. Translated: CASSRADSYEQYF.

The rearrangement uses TRBV7-2 and TRBJ1-1; D is undetermined. The CDR3 totals 15 residues. Germline lookup yields CDR1 SGHTA and CDR2 FQGNSA. V shed 3 bases and J shed 2 bases, with 13 bases lying between them. The CDR3 region is CASSFAGLGNTEAFF. CDR3 sequence (DNA): TGTGCCAGCAGCTTTGCAGGTTTGGGAAACACTGAAGCTTTCTTT.

This clonotype was seen only once. The chain recombines TRBV3-1 with TRBJ2-5; D is perhaps TRBD2 (5 bases). Germline values: CDR1 LGHDT, CDR2 YNNKEL (reference sequence). This CDR3 has 16 residues. V was clipped by 1 base and J by 1 base, with 13 bases between them. CDR3 nucleotides: TGTGCCAGCAGCCAAGCGGTTTGGGCGGGCCAAGAGACCCAGTACTTC. Residues: CASSQAVWAGQETQYF.

The J gene is TRBJ2-3, the V gene TRBV5-1, with D possibly being TRBD1 (5 bases). The CDR3 loop spans 14 amino acids. Germline V gene data show CDR1 as SGHRS and CDR2 as YFSETQ. Trimming removed 4 bases at V and 5 bases at J, with 14 bases between. The CDR3: CASSLLGQGDTQYF. The CDR3 region has the DNA TGCGCCAGCAGCCTACTGGGCCAGGGAGATACGCAGTATTTT.

V is TRBV5-1 and J is TRBJ2-5; TRBD1 aligns across 7 bases. Trimming removed 6 bases from V and 1 base from J; junction bases left unmatched: 6. Germline V lookup: CDR1 SGHRS, CDR2 YFSETQ. The CDR3 runs 14 residues. CDR3 amino acids: CASTRDSSQETQYF. CDR3 bases: TGCGCCAGCACCCGGGACAGCTCCCAAGAGACCCAGTACTTC.

V usage is TRBV20-1 and J usage is TRBJ2-7; D not resolved. The CDR3 length is 13 residues. Germline V CDR1 and CDR2: DFQATT, SNEGSKA (reference sequence). V was trimmed by 3 bases and J by 0 bases, leaving 9 bases between them. The CDR3 reads CSASWYNSYEQYF. As DNA, the CDR3 is TGCAGTGCTAGTTGGTATAACTCCTACGAGCAGTACTTC.